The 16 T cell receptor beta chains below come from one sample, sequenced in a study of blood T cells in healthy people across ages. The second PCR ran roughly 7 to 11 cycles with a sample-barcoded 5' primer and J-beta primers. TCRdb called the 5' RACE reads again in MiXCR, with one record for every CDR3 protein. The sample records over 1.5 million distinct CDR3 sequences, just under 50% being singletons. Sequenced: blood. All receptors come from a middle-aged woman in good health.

The CDR3 here is CASNPMTGSEQFF. CDR3 sequence (DNA): TGTGCCAGCAACCCTATGACAGGGTCTGAGCAGTTCTTC. The chain joins TRBV6-1 to TRBJ2-1, with 7 bases lining up with TRBD1. The CDR3 covers 13 residues. V shed 7 bases, J shed 9 bases, and the junction held 9 bases outside the gene matches. Germline V gives CDR1 MNHNS, CDR2 SASEGT.

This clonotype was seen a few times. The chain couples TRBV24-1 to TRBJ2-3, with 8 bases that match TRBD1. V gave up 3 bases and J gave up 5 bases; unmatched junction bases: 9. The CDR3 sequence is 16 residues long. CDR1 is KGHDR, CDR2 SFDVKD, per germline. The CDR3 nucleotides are TGTGCCACCAGTGATCCCGGACAGGGAATAATAGATACGCAGTATTTT. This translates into CATSDPGQGIIDTQYF.

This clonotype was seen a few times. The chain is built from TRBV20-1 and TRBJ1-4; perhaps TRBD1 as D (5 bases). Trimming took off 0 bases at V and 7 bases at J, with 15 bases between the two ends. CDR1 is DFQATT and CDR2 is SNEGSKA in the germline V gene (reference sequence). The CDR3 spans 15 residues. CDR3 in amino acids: CSAREVGDPREKLFF. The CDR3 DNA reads TGCAGTGCTAGAGAGGTCGGGGACCCACGTGAAAAACTGTTTTTT.

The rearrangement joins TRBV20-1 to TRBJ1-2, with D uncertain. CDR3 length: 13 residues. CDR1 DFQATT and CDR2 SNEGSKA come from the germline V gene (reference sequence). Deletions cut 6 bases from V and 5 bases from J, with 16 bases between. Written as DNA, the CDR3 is TGCAGTGCGGTACCAGGTGCTATATATGGCTACACCTTC. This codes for CSAVPGAIYGYTF.

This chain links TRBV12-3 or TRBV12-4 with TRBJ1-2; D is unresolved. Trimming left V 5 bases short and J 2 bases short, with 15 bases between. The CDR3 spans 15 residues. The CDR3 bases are TGTGCCAGCAGTCACCACAGAATTCCAAACTATGGCTACACCTTC. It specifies CASSHHRIPNYGYTF.

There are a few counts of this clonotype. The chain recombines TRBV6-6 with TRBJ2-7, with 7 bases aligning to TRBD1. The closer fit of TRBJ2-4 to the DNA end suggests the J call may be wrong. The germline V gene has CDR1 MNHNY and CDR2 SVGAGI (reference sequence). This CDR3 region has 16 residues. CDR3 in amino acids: CASTSLPPDRKNIQYF. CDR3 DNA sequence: TGTGCCAGCACAAGCCTCCCCCCGGACAGGAAAAACATTCAGTACTTC.

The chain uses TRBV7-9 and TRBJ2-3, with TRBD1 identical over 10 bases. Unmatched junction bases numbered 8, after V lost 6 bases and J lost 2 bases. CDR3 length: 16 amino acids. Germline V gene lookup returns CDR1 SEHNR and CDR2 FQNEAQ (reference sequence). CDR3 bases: TGTGCCAGCAGTAAAAGACAGGGGGCTAACACAGATACGCAGTATTTT. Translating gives CASSKRQGANTDTQYF.

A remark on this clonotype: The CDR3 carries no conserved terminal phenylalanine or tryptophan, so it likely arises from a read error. CDR3 in amino acids: CASSLALVGDTQYS. CDR3 sequence (DNA): TGTGCCAGCAGCTTAGCCCTAGTGGGAGATACGCAGTATTCT. This chain uses TRBV11-2 with TRBJ2-3, with D unresolved. The CDR3 is 14 amino acids. V lost 1 base, J lost 5 bases, and 10 bases lay in between. Germline lookup yields CDR1 SGHAT and CDR2 FQNNGV.

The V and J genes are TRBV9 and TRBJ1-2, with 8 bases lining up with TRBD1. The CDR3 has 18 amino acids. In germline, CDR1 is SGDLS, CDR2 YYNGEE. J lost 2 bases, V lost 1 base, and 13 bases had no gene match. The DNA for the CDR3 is TGTGCCAGCAGCGTAAACGTCTATCCGGGACAGGAAAACTATGGCTACACCTTC. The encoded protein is CASSVNVYPGQENYGYTF. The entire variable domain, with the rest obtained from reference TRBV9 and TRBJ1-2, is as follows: DSGVTQTPKHLITATGQRVTLRCSPRSGDLSVYWYQQSLDQGLQFLIQYYNGEERAKGNILERFSAQQFPDLHSELNLSSLELGDSALYFCASSVNVYPGQENYGYTFGSGTRLTVV.

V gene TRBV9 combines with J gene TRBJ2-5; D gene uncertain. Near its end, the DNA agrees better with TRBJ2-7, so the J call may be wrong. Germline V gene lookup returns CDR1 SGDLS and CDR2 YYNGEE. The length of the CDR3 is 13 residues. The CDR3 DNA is TGTGCCAGCAGCGCCGGAGTCGCTGACGAGCAGTACTTC. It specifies CASSAGVADEQYF.

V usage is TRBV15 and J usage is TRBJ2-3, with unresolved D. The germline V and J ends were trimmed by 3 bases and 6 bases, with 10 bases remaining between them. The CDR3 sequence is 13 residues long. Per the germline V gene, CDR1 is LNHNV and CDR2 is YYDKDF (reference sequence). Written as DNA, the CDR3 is TGTGCCACCAGCAGGCTCGACTTGGATACGCAGTATTTT. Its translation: CATSRLDLDTQYF.

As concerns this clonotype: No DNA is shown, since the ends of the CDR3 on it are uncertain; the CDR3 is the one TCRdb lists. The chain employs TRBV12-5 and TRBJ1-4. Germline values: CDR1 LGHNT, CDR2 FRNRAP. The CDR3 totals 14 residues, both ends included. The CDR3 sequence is CARVENYPCGKLFF.

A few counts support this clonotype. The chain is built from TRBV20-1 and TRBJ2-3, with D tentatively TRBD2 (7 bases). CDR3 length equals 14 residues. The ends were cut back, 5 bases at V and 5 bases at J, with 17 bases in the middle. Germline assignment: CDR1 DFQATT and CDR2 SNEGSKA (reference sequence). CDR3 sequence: CSAPPLGGRDTQYF. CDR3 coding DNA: TGCAGTGCTCCACCTCTGGGGGGGCGAGATACGCAGTATTTT.

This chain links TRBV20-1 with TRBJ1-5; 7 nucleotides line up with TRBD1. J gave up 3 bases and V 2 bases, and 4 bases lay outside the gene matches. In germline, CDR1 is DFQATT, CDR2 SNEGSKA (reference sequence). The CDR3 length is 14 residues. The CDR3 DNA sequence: TGCAGTGCTAGAACGACAGGGTACAATCAGCCCCAGCATTTT. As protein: CSARTTGYNQPQHF.

The CDR3 sequence is CSATSGGASQVGNEQFF. The CDR3 DNA reads as TGCAGTGCCACAAGCGGGGGGGCATCTCAAGTGGGGAATGAGCAGTTCTTC. This chain connects TRBV20-1 to TRBJ2-1; 10 bases are shared with TRBD2. CDR1 and CDR2 from the germline V gene are DFQATT and SNEGSKA (reference sequence). Losses at the gene ends were 6 bases for V and 7 bases for J; bases not matched to a gene: 18. The CDR3 loop spans 17 amino acids.

The CDR3 nucleotides read TGTGCCAGCAGCTTAAAGGGGGTATCCGAGCAGTACTTC. It specifies CASSLKGVSEQYF. The rearrangement links TRBV11-2 to TRBJ2-7; TRBD1 might be the D (6 bases). Per germline, CDR1 SGHAT and CDR2 FQNNGV. With 2 bases removed from V and 6 bases from J, the gap between germline ends came to 11 bases. The CDR3 length is 13 residues. The variable domain in full, completed from reference TRBV11-2 and TRBJ2-7, reads EAGVAQSPRYKIIEKRQSVAFWCNPISGHATLYWYQQILGQGPKLLIQFQNNGVVDDSQLPKDRFSAERLKGVDSTLKIQPAKLEDSAVYLCASSLKGVSEQYFGPGTRLTVT.